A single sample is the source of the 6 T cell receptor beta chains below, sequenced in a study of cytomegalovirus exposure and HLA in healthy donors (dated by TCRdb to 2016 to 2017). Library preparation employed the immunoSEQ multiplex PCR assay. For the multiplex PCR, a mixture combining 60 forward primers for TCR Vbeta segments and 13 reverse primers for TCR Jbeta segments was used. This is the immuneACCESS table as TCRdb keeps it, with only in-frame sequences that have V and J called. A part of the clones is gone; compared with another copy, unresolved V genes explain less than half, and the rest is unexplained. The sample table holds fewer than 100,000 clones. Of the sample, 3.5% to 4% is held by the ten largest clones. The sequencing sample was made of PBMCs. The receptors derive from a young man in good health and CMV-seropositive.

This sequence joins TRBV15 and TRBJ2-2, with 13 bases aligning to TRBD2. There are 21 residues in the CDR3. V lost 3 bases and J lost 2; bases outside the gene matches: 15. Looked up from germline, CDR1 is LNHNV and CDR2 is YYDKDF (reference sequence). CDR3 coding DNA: TGTGCCACCAGCAGGTTACTAGGGAGACTAGCGGGAGGCCGAAACACCGGGGAGCTGTTTTTT. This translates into CATSRLLGRLAGGRNTGELFF.

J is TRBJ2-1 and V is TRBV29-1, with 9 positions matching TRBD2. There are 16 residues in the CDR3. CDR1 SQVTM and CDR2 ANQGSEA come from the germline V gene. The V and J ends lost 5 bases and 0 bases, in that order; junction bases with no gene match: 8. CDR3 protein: CSVFLSGSLSYNEQFF. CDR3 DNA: TGCAGCGTTTTCCTTAGCGGGAGCCTCTCCTACAATGAGCAGTTCTTC.

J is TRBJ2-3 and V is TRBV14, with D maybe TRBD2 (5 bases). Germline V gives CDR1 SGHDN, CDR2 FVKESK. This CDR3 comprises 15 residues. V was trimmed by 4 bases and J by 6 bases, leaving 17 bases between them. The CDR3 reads CASSPSTTWEDTQYF. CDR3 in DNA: TGTGCCAGCAGCCCCAGCACTACCTGGGAGGATACGCAGTATTTT.

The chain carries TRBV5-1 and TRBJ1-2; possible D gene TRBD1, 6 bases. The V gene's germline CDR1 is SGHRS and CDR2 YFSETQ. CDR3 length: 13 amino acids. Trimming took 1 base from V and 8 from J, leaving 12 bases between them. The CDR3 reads CASSLWDKGGYTF. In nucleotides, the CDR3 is TGCGCCAGCAGCTTGTGGGACAAGGGGGGCTACACCTTC.

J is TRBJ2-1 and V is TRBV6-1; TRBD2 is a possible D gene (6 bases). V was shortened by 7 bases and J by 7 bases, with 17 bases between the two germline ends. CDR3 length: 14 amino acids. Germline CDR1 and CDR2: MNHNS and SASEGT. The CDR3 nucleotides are TGTGCCAGCACGGTGGGGGGTATAGGGAATGAGCAGTTCTTC. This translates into CASTVGGIGNEQFF.

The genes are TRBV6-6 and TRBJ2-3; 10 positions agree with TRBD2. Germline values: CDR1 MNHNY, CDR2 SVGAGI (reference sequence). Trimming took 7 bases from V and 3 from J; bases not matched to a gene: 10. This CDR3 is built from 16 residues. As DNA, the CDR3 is TGTGCCAGCATCAATACTGCAGCGGGGGGGACAGATACGCAGTATTTT. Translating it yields CASINTAAGGTDTQYF.